Here is one T cell receptor beta chain with its context. Its antigen is unknown. These data originate in a study of cytomegalovirus exposure and HLA in healthy donors. Study summary: As an earlier analysis found, roughly 180 million T cells yielded over 95 million unique TCR beta sequences.

The germline gives CDR1 SEHNR, CDR2 FQNEAQ (reference sequence). There are 18 residues in the CDR3. Losses at the gene ends were 5 bases for V and 1 base for J; bases not matched to a gene: 13. A multiplex PCR was run with 60 Vbeta primers and 13 Jbeta primers. The repertoire was sequenced with immunoSEQ multiplex PCR; TCRdb's copy has only in-frame clones and lacks some. The sample shows about 130,000 clones, around 69% of them seen only once. Points from the study as a whole: It was in a later analysis that TCR association rates were seen to vary by HLA locus, highest for DRB1 and lowest for HLA-C. For most TCR beta V segments, an earlier analysis put the productive rate at about 90% or about 30% of the time.

Sequenced input: PBMCs. This receptor was identified in a human donor in good health. The chain combines TRBV7-9 with TRBJ2-7, with 11 bases matching TRBD2. The CDR3 region is CASSHTGTSGSSSYEQYF. The CDR3 DNA is TGTGCCAGCAGCCACACCGGGACTAGCGGAAGCTCTTCCTACGAGCAGTACTTC.